This T cell receptor beta chain was recovered during a study of radiotherapy plus CTLA-4 blockade in lung cancer. For the study at large: Objective response rate was over 15%; disease control rate, about 31%. Study results and limitations: Tumor-origin TCR clones grew in blood after radiotherapy plus ipilimumab. How blood T cell clones changed early, along with interferon-beta, reportedly forecast response best.

On this clone itself: Its antigen is not known.

Assay: immunoSEQ multiplex PCR; the TCRdb copy retains only in-frame clones and omits some. The data show about 70,000 clones, roughly four fifths seen once. Per germline, CDR1 SGHVS and CDR2 FQNEAQ. The CDR3 consists of 16 residues. J lost 0 bases, V lost 6 bases, and 7 bases had no gene match. This receptor was identified in a human donor with non-small cell lung cancer whose response to radiotherapy plus ipilimumab could not be evaluated. Some clones in this sample may be carry-over from other donors' samples. The material sequenced was peripheral blood, taken from a patient treated with radiotherapy plus ipilimumab. The chain uses TRBV7-8 and TRBJ1-2, with TRBD1 matching 10 bases. For the CDR3, the DNA is TGTGCCAGCAGTATCTCCGGGACAGGGGCTAACTATGGCTACACCTTC. It specifies CASSISGTGANYGYTF. Together with reference TRBV7-8 and TRBJ1-2, the CDR3 gives the full variable domain: GAGVSQSPRYKVAKRGQDVALRCDPISGHVSLFWYQQALGQGPEFLTYFQNEAQLDKSGLPSDRFFAERPEGSVSTLKIQRTQQEDSAVYLCASSISGTGANYGYTFGSGTRLTVV.